The sequence of this T cell receptor beta chain was determined in a study of PD-L1 blockade in urothelial cancer (dated 2017 in TCRdb). About the investigation overall: Therapy was started in the mid-2010s for all patients, and atezolizumab 1,200 mg was administered intravenously every 3 weeks. Somatic, immune and clinical correlates of response to PD-L1 blockade with atezolizumab in urothelial cancer were the focus of an exploratory multi-omic analysis. Durable clinical benefit was defined as progression-free survival longer than 6 months, and TCR features were also tested against progression-free and overall survival. A median of about 140,000 T cells and 65,000 to 90,000 unique TCRs was obtained from blood samples, and a median clonality of roughly 0.082 was observed. Blood samples were analyzed at 3 weeks after treatment start (second dose) and at 6 weeks after treatment start. Whole exome sequencing and RNA sequencing of pretreatment tumors were performed alongside TCR sequencing in the same patients. Durable clinical benefit was achieved by nine patients and was not achieved by 20 patients. Twenty-nine patients had pretreatment blood TCR-seq, about 25 had at least one posttreatment blood collection, and about 25 had tumor TCR-seq. About 85% of the 29 patients were males with bladder-origin urothelial cancer, and about 65% of the 29 reported a prior smoking history. An ECOG performance status of 0 or 1 was recorded for the patients, and 0 to 3 prior chemotherapy regimens had been received by the patients. Pretreatment tumor samples, along with matched peripheral blood serially collected before and after atezolizumab treatment, were subjected to TCR sequencing. Broad study findings and their caveats: Because the sample size was small (n of about 29) and many exploratory analyses were performed, the results are intended to be hypothesis-generating. Among patients with durable benefit, tumor-associated TCR clones showed greater expansion in peripheral blood 3 weeks after treatment started (n ≈ 23, p = 0.022). A pretreatment peripheral blood TCR clonality below the median was linked to improved progression-free and overall survival.

CDR1 and CDR2 were assigned from the germline V gene (reference sequence) as LNHDA and SQIVND. The CDR3 numbers 15 residues from cysteine through phenylalanine. CDR3 DNA is the only sequence kept; it has 45 bases, read in frame from the first base. The time point label for this specimen denotes: pretreatment peripheral blood. The cohort comprised roughly 30 patients with locally advanced or metastatic urothelial carcinoma treated at Memorial Sloan Kettering on a trial protocol. Peripheral blood mononuclear cells were collected pretreatment and during treatment, at between 1 and 8 total time points per patient. The Qiagen DNeasy Blood extraction kit was used to purify genomic DNA from total PBMCs and from tumor samples. PBMCs were collected pretreatment and during treatment and were isolated and stored as previously described. For this clone: Its specific antigen is unknown. The germline gene is not matched at one end of the junction; a read error may be the cause.

To estimate absolute template abundance from read counts, synthetic TCR analog templates were spiked into each PCR. TCRbeta CDR3 regions were amplified from genomic DNA with bias-controlled V and J gene primers using the immunoSEQ assay. Sequencing of rearranged TCRbeta segments was done at approximately 20X coverage. On the study's bioinformatics: Clustering was used to correct sequencing errors, and CDR3s were annotated against IMGT so that V, D and J genes could be assigned. Downstream analyses used only productive TCRbeta rearrangements, leaving out any out-of-frame or stop-codon sequences. Clonality was computed as one minus Shannon entropy normalized by the log of the number of unique productive sequences. Clones differing between time points or between blood and tumor were identified by Fisher's exact test with Benjamini-Hochberg correction at adjusted p below 0.01. Entries here come from immuneACCESS through TCRdb and include only in-frame sequences with V and J called. Some clones fail to appear in such tables; in the studies checked, an unresolved V gene covers under half of the shortfall, and the cause of the remainder is unknown. V and J calls and clone size follow that table, whereas D and trimming were derived from the DNA. The sample table lists 55,000 to 75,000 clones, around four fifths of them with a count of one. Of the sample, more than 1.5% is held by the ten largest clones.

The material was PBMCs, obtained around atezolizumab (anti-PD-L1) treatment. The TCR was taken from a man in his sixties or seventies with urothelial cancer. The sequence links TRBV19 to TRBJ2-2; 7 bases in between match TRBD2. The bases read TGTGCCAGTAGGATAGCGGGTGAGAACACCGGGGAGCTGTTTTTT. Its protein product is CASRIAGENTGELFF.